Each of the 28 T cell receptor beta chains below was sequenced from the same sample in a study of cytomegalovirus exposure and HLA in healthy donors. A multiplex PCR was run with 60 Vbeta primers and 13 Jbeta primers. Libraries were prepared by immunoSEQ multiplex PCR; TCRdb keeps only in-frame clonotypes and omits some of them. The repertoire holds some 200,000 clones, with 79% as singletons. The sequenced sample consisted of PBMCs. The receptors derive from a girl aged 10 to 17 in good health and CMV-seropositive.

The chain combines TRBV19 with TRBJ2-2, with 9 bases fitting TRBD2. In germline, CDR1 is LNHDA, CDR2 SQIVND (reference sequence). The J segment lost 4 bases and the V segment lost 7 bases, leaving 4 bases of the junction unmatched. The CDR3 is 14 residues long. In DNA, the CDR3 is TGTGCCAGTAATTCAGCGGGGGGCACCGGGGAGCTGTTTTTT. This sequence encodes CASNSAGGTGELFF.

The V gene is TRBV2, the J gene TRBJ2-1, with D tentatively TRBD1 (5 bases). The V end lost 6 bases, the J end lost 8 bases, and 14 bases lay between the germline ends. Germline-derived CDR1 and CDR2 are SNHLY and FYNNEI. This CDR3 has 13 residues. Here the CDR3 reads CASRSDWGDEQFF. CDR3 nucleotides: TGTGCCAGCAGGAGTGACTGGGGCGATGAGCAGTTCTTC.

This clone was counted a few times. This rearrangement joins TRBV6-1 to TRBJ2-1; D might be TRBD2 (6 bases). Germline CDR1 and CDR2: MNHNS and SASEGT. V lost 1 base and J lost 8, with 15 bases in between. The CDR3 sequence is 15 residues long. The CDR3 DNA is TGTGCCAGCAGTGAAGTGAGCAGGGAGGCCGATGAGCAGTTCTTC. Translated, it gives CASSEVSREADEQFF.

The genes are TRBV6-5 and TRBJ1-5; D is undetermined. Germline CDR1 is MNHEY and CDR2 is SVGAGI. CDR3 length equals 13 residues. With 6 bases removed from V and 3 bases from J, the gap between germline ends came to 9 bases. The DNA of the CDR3 is TGTGCCAGCAGCCTACAGTACAATCAGCCCCAGCATTTT. Translation gives CASSLQYNQPQHF.

The chain is built from TRBV4-1 and TRBJ2-7; TRBD2 matches at 9 bases. Germline loops: CDR1 MGHRA, CDR2 YSYEKL. The CDR3 runs 17 residues. Unmatched junction bases numbered 11, after V lost 5 bases and J lost 0 bases. CDR3 in DNA: TGCGCCAGCAGCTCCGGAAGTCGGGGACTAGCCTCCTACGAGCAGTACTTC. It specifies CASSSGSRGLASYEQYF.

The chain recombines TRBV6-5 with TRBJ2-7, with 7 bases fitting TRBD1. V was clipped by 6 bases and J by 0 bases; unmatched bases: 8. Germline lookup yields CDR1 MNHEY and CDR2 SVGAGI. This CDR3 contains 15 residues. The DNA of the CDR3 is TGTGCCAGCAGCGCCCCGACAGGGAGCTCCTACGAGCAGTACTTC. Translated, it gives CASSAPTGSSYEQYF.

V is TRBV5-1 and J is TRBJ2-3; possible D gene TRBD1, 6 bases. CDR3 length: 15 amino acids. V was shortened by 2 bases and J by 2 bases, with 12 bases between the two germline ends. Germline V CDR1 and CDR2: SGHRS, YFSETQ. CDR3 residues: CASSFGQPTTDTQYF. The CDR3 DNA is TGCGCCAGCAGCTTTGGACAGCCAACCACAGATACGCAGTATTTT.

The chain links TRBV6-6 to TRBJ2-3, with D possibly TRBD2 on 5 matching bases. Trimming shortened V by 11 bases and J by 0 bases, and 12 bases separated the two germline ends. Germline lookup yields CDR1 MNHNY and CDR2 SVGAGI (reference sequence). The CDR3 totals 13 residues. DNA of the CDR3: TGTGCCGGTGGCGGGCTAAGCACAGATACGCAGTATTTT. Protein sequence: CAGGGLSTDTQYF.

The chain links TRBV7-9 to TRBJ2-5; 7 bases fit TRBD1. Germline assignment: CDR1 SEHNR and CDR2 FQNEAQ (reference sequence). The junction had 16 bases not matched to a gene; V was cut back by 4 bases and J by 5 bases. The CDR3 is made up of 17 amino acids. In nucleotides, the CDR3 is TGTGCCAGCAGCTCACTCACAGGGGACCGGGTAGGGGAGACCCAGTACTTC. It specifies CASSSLTGDRVGETQYF. Variable domain in full (rest from reference TRBV7-9 and TRBJ2-5): DTGVSQNPRHKITKRGQNVTFRCDPISEHNRLYWYRQTLGQGPEFLTYFQNEAQLEKSRLLSDRFSAERPKGSFSTLEIQRTEQGDSAMYLCASSSLTGDRVGETQYFGPGTRLLVL.

This chain uses TRBV7-6 with TRBJ1-2, with D perhaps TRBD1 (5 bases). V was trimmed by 0 bases and J by 0 bases, leaving 14 bases between them. The length of the CDR3 is 17 residues. Per germline, CDR1 SGHVS and CDR2 FNYEAQ. The CDR3, as DNA: TGTGCCAGCAGCTTAGCATCGGGGGACCCTTCTAACTATGGCTACACCTTC. Translated, it gives CASSLASGDPSNYGYTF.

The chain couples TRBV10-2 to TRBJ1-3; a possible D gene is TRBD1 (6 bases). Per germline, CDR1 WSHSY and CDR2 SAAADI. The germline V and J ends were trimmed by 6 bases and 3 bases, with 18 bases remaining between them. This CDR3 has 16 amino acids. CDR3 sequence reads: CASRSKERGNGNTIYF. CDR3 DNA sequence: TGCGCCAGCAGGAGTAAGGAGAGGGGGAATGGAAACACCATATATTTT.

The rearrangement links TRBV15 to TRBJ1-4, with D maybe TRBD1 (6 bases). V shed 5 bases and J shed 10 bases, with 20 bases lying between them. The CDR3 is 15 residues long. Germline CDR1 LNHNV, CDR2 YYDKDF (reference sequence). The CDR3 region has the DNA TGTGCCACCAGCGCATCCGGGACACCCGCCGGAAAACTGTTTTTT. Translated: CATSASGTPAGKLFF.

This chain connects TRBV2 to TRBJ1-1, with a tentative D call TRBD1 (5 bases). There are 13 residues in the CDR3. CDR1 is SNHLY and CDR2 is FYNNEI in the germline V gene. V lost 8 bases and J 1 base, leaving 11 bases between the germline ends. CDR3 region: CASGVQGNTEAFF. The DNA of the CDR3 is TGTGCCAGCGGCGTTCAGGGGAACACTGAAGCTTTCTTT.

This clone was counted between two and nine times. The chain uses TRBV25-1 and TRBJ2-7; 10 bases line up with TRBD1. The ends lost 5 bases at V and 9 bases at J; junction bases unmatched: 7. CDR1 MGHDK and CDR2 SYGVNS come from the germline V gene. This CDR3 is 13 amino acids long. The CDR3 nucleotides are TGTGCCAGCAGTAGGGGACAGGGGCAGTCGCAGTACTTC. Its protein is CASSRGQGQSQYF.

The chain employs TRBV11-2 and TRBJ1-2, with TRBD1 identical over 9 bases. Germline V gene lookup returns CDR1 SGHAT and CDR2 FQNNGV. The CDR3 has 15 residues. The trim removed 1 base at V and 7 bases at J, leaving 7 bases unmatched. The CDR3 here is CASSLVDRGAVGYTF. The CDR3 DNA reads as TGTGCCAGCAGCTTAGTGGACAGGGGTGCCGTTGGCTACACCTTC.

The chain couples TRBV27 to TRBJ2-1, with TRBD2 matching over 14 bases. V was pared by 3 bases and J by 7 bases, with 11 bases of the junction left unmatched. Germline CDR1 MNHEY, CDR2 SMNVEV (reference sequence). The CDR3 totals 18 residues. CDR3 DNA: TGTGCCAGCAGTTTCTACGGACTAGCGGGGGGCTCAGGGAATGAGCAGTTCTTC. Translation gives CASSFYGLAGGSGNEQFF.

The count of this clone is one. V is TRBV6-6 and J is TRBJ2-1; TRBD2 aligns across 10 bases. J lost 5 bases, V lost 4 bases, and 2 bases had no gene match. Germline V lookup: CDR1 MNHNY, CDR2 SVGAGI (reference sequence). The CDR3 contains 14 residues. CDR3 coding DNA: TGTGCCAGCAGTTTCCTAGCGGGGGACAATGAGCAGTTCTTC. Encoded protein: CASSFLAGDNEQFF.

In this sample, this clone turned up a few times. The chain has TRBV13 and TRBJ2-1; 8 positions agree with TRBD2. Germline loops: CDR1 PRHDT, CDR2 FYEKMQ (reference sequence). The CDR3 runs 14 residues. J lost 9 bases, V lost 5 bases, and 9 bases had no gene match. Here the CDR3 DNA reads TGTGCCAGCAGCCACGTAGCGGGGTATGGTGAGCAGTTCTTC. Translating it yields CASSHVAGYGEQFF.

The genes are TRBV19 and TRBJ2-1; 8 bases agree with TRBD2. The V and J ends lost 6 bases and 6 bases, in that order; junction bases with no gene match: 4. Germline assignment: CDR1 LNHDA and CDR2 SQIVND (reference sequence). The CDR3 extends over 13 amino acids. The CDR3 protein is CASRSSGGNEQFF. Written as DNA, the CDR3 is TGTGCCAGTAGATCGAGCGGGGGCAATGAGCAGTTCTTC.

This chain joins TRBV7-8 and TRBJ1-4, with no clear D. The CDR3 spans 16 residues. Trimming shortened V by 5 bases and J by 0 bases, and 13 bases separated the two germline ends. The germline V gene encodes CDR1 SGHVS and CDR2 FQNEAQ. CDR3 residues: CASSRRIIATNEKLFF. The CDR3 DNA follows: TGTGCCAGCAGCCGCAGGATCATCGCAACTAATGAAAAACTGTTTTTT.

This chain uses TRBV13 with TRBJ2-1; TRBD2 agrees at 14 bases. The CDR3 length is 18 residues. Trimming removed 0 bases from V and 6 bases from J; junction bases left unmatched: 7. Germline values: CDR1 PRHDT, CDR2 FYEKMQ (reference sequence). Here the CDR3 reads CASSLGGLAGAQLNEQFF. CDR3 in DNA: TGTGCCAGCAGCTTAGGGGGACTAGCGGGGGCCCAACTCAATGAGCAGTTCTTC.

The chain couples TRBV7-7 to TRBJ2-5; 8 nucleotides match TRBD2. V trimming: 5 bases; J trimming: 5 bases; junction bases outside the gene matches: 7. The germline V gene has CDR1 SSHAT and CDR2 FNYEAQ (reference sequence). The CDR3 consists of 14 residues. CDR3 sequence: CASSQSGGGETQYF. The CDR3 DNA follows: TGTGCCAGCAGCCAATCTGGCGGGGGGGAGACCCAGTACTTC.

The rearrangement uses TRBV2 and TRBJ2-3; unclear D gene. This CDR3 is 14 amino acids long. V was trimmed by 1 base and J by 0 bases, leaving 5 bases between them. Germline lookup yields CDR1 SNHLY and CDR2 FYNNEI. The CDR3 protein is CASSEDKSTDTQYF. The CDR3 DNA reads as TGTGCCAGCAGTGAAGACAAGAGCACAGATACGCAGTATTTT. Full variable domain (remainder filled in from reference TRBV2 and TRBJ2-3): EPEVTQTPSHQVTQMGQEVILRCVPISNHLYFYWYRQILGQKVEFLVSFYNNEISEKSEIFDDQFSVERPDGSNFTLKIRSTKLEDSAMYFCASSEDKSTDTQYFGPGTRLTVL.

This clone was counted a few times. The CDR3 loop reads CASSLVNPASGTEAFF. The DNA for the CDR3 is TGCGCCAGCAGCTTGGTGAACCCAGCCTCGGGCACTGAAGCTTTCTTT. The J gene is TRBJ1-1, the V gene TRBV5-1; D is unclear. The CDR3 runs 16 residues. Trimming cost V 0 bases and J 4 bases, with 16 bases left between them. The V gene's germline CDR1 is SGHRS and CDR2 YFSETQ.

V gene TRBV5-4 combines with J gene TRBJ1-2; D gene unclear. The CDR3 has 15 amino acids. V was cut by 0 bases and J by 8 bases, with 17 bases left in between. The germline CDR1 and CDR2 sequences are SGHNT and YYREEE (reference sequence). The chain's CDR3 is CASSLAGRLFRGYTF. CDR3 nucleotide sequence: TGTGCCAGCAGCTTGGCAGGCCGGCTATTTCGGGGCTACACCTTC.

The J gene is TRBJ2-1, the V gene TRBV11-2; the D gene is possibly TRBD2 (5 bases). The germline gives CDR1 SGHAT, CDR2 FQNNGV. The CDR3 length is 14 residues. Trimming left V 2 bases short and J 8 bases short, with 13 bases between. DNA of the CDR3: TGTGCCAGCAGCTTATCTAGCCTAGGATATGAGCAGTTCTTC. This encodes CASSLSSLGYEQFF.

This chain links TRBV29-1 with TRBJ2-1, with a possible D match to TRBD2 (6 bases). The V gene's germline CDR1 is SQVTM and CDR2 ANQGSEA. V lost 3 bases and J 6 bases, leaving 18 bases between the germline ends. This CDR3 has 15 residues. CDR3 sequence (DNA): TGCAGCGTTGAGGGTGGGGGGATGAGGGCCAATGAGCAGTTCTTC. This encodes CSVEGGGMRANEQFF.

This chain connects TRBV11-2 to TRBJ2-6, with TRBD2 matching 7 bases. J lost 1 base, V lost 5 bases, and 5 bases had no gene match. This CDR3 spans 16 amino acids. Germline V gene lookup returns CDR1 SGHAT and CDR2 FQNNGV. The chain's CDR3 is CASSRTRVSGANVLTF. In DNA, the CDR3 is TGTGCCAGCAGCAGGACTAGGGTGTCTGGGGCCAACGTCCTGACTTTC.